Below are 17 T cell receptor beta chains sequenced from a single sample in a study of CD4 T cells in relation to SARS-CoV-2 and coronaviruses. The unexposed donors gave CD4+ T cells in 2011-2018, prior to COVID-19. CD4+ T cells were isolated from the cells after 10 days of culture. Sequencing used immunoSEQ multiplex PCR; TCRdb keeps in-frame clones, though not all of them. Of around 16,000 clones in the sample, roughly 72% are singletons; the top ten hold 20% to 30%. No cognate antigen is known for these TCRs. The material sequenced was CD4+ T cells from PBMCs, cultured in vitro. These receptors originate from a human donor in good health.

This rearrangement joins TRBV24-1 to TRBJ1-2; D not certain. The CDR3 loop spans 14 amino acids. CDR1 KGHDR and CDR2 SFDVKD come from the germline V gene. The ends were cut back, 0 bases at V and 2 bases at J, with 6 bases in the middle. The DNA of the CDR3 is TGTGCCACCAGTGATTTGCGGCAGAACTATGGCTACACCTTC. Translation gives CATSDLRQNYGYTF.

This clone was seen a handful of times. The chain links TRBV5-1 to TRBJ2-7; TRBD1 is a possible D gene (5 bases). V was cut by 1 base and J by 2 bases, with 10 bases left in between. The CDR3 contains 14 residues. Per germline, CDR1 SGHRS and CDR2 YFSETQ. The CDR3 DNA reads as TGCGCCAGCAGCTTGCCCCAGGGTCCCTACGAGCAGTACTTC. It yields the protein CASSLPQGPYEQYF.

The rearrangement links TRBV2 to TRBJ2-5; D tentatively reads TRBD1 or TRBD2 (6 bases each). The V end lost 7 bases, the J end lost 4 bases, and 22 bases lay between the germline ends. Germline CDR1 and CDR2: SNHLY and FYNNEI. The CDR3 consists of 16 residues. In nucleotides, the CDR3 is TGTGCCAGCACCCCCCTCCCGGCACAGGGAGGAGAGACCCAGTACTTC. Its translation is CASTPLPAQGGETQYF.

This chain uses TRBV10-2 with TRBJ1-1, with D unresolved. The CDR3 runs 14 residues. V was shortened by 3 bases and J by 6 bases, with 14 bases between the two germline ends. Germline V gives CDR1 WSHSY, CDR2 SAAADI. CDR3: CASSERAWAAEAFF. In DNA form, the CDR3 reads TGCGCCAGCAGTGAAAGGGCTTGGGCCGCTGAAGCTTTCTTT.

The chain carries TRBV6-5 and TRBJ2-1; 11 bases agree with TRBD2. Germline CDR1 is MNHEY and CDR2 is SVGAGI. This CDR3 spans 15 amino acids. Trimming took 8 bases from V and 9 from J; bases not matched to a gene: 12. For the CDR3, the DNA is TGTGCCAGCTGCCTAGCGGGAGGATATTGGGGTGAGCAGTTCTTC. Its translation is CASCLAGGYWGEQFF.

This clone came up a few times. The V and J genes are TRBV6-1 and TRBJ1-6; D not resolved. With 1 base removed from V and 3 bases from J, the gap between germline ends came to 7 bases. The CDR3 sequence is 15 residues long. The germline V gene encodes CDR1 MNHNS and CDR2 SASEGT. CDR3 amino acids: CASSEEVFYNSPLHF. For the CDR3, the DNA is TGTGCCAGCAGTGAAGAGGTATTCTATAATTCACCCCTCCACTTT.

The chain is built from TRBV6-6 and TRBJ2-3; 7 positions agree with TRBD2. V was pared by 2 bases and J by 4 bases, with 3 bases of the junction left unmatched. Germline CDR1 reads MNHNY; CDR2 reads SVGAGI (reference sequence). This CDR3 region has 14 residues. DNA for the CDR3: TGTGCCAGCAGTTACGGACTAGAGGCAGATACGCAGTATTTT. Its translation: CASSYGLEADTQYF.

This chain uses TRBV19 with TRBJ2-2, with TRBD1 matching over 8 bases. The V gene's germline CDR1 is LNHDA and CDR2 SQIVND (reference sequence). V was pared by 5 bases and J by 5 bases, with 10 bases of the junction left unmatched. This CDR3 comprises 16 residues. CDR3 loop: CASSPLDRVGTGELFF. The CDR3 region has the DNA TGTGCCAGTAGTCCTCTGGACAGGGTCGGAACCGGGGAGCTGTTTTTT.

CDR3 sequence: CASSLFAQGAGSYEQYF. CDR3 nucleotides: TGCGCCAGCAGCTTGTTCGCGCAGGGGGCCGGCTCCTACGAGCAGTACTTC. The rearrangement joins TRBV5-1 to TRBJ2-7; 8 bases line up with TRBD1. The CDR3 sequence is 17 residues long. The germline V gene has CDR1 SGHRS and CDR2 YFSETQ. Trimming removed 1 base from V and 0 bases from J; junction bases left unmatched: 9.

This chain uses TRBV11-1 with TRBJ1-2, with 9 bases fitting TRBD1. Trimming took 5 bases from V and 8 from J; bases not matched to a gene: 12. CDR1 is SGHAT and CDR2 is FQDESV in the germline V gene (reference sequence). The CDR3 length is 15 residues. The CDR3 here is CASSRSRDRGIGYTF. In DNA, the CDR3 is TGTGCCAGCAGCCGATCACGCGACAGGGGGATAGGCTACACCTTC. Full variable domain (remainder filled in from reference TRBV11-1 and TRBJ1-2): EAEVAQSPRYKITEKSQAVAFWCDPISGHATLYWYRQILGQGPELLVQFQDESVVDDSQLPKDRFSAERLKGVDSTLKIQPAELGDSAMYLCASSRSRDRGIGYTFGSGTRLTVV.

The chain uses TRBV2 and TRBJ1-1; D is uncertain. The length of the CDR3 is 13 residues. Trimming shortened V by 5 bases and J by 0 bases, and 7 bases separated the two germline ends. Germline lookup yields CDR1 SNHLY and CDR2 FYNNEI. The chain's CDR3 is CASSYYMNTEAFF. CDR3 coding DNA: TGTGCCAGCAGTTACTATATGAACACTGAAGCTTTCTTT. Looking up the rest from reference TRBV2 and TRBJ1-1 gives the full variable domain: EPEVTQTPSHQVTQMGQEVILRCVPISNHLYFYWYRQILGQKVEFLVSFYNNEISEKSEIFDDQFSVERPDGSNFTLKIRSTKLEDSAMYFCASSYYMNTEAFFGQGTRLTVV.

V and J are TRBV6-1 and TRBJ1-5, with D possibly matching TRBD1 (5 bases). V was clipped by 1 base and J by 4 bases, with 8 bases between them. There are 14 residues in the CDR3. Germline V gene data show CDR1 as MNHNS and CDR2 as SASEGT. DNA of the CDR3: TGTGCCAGCAGTGAAGAGGGGTTAAATCAGCCCCAGCATTTT. Translating gives CASSEEGLNQPQHF.

The CDR3 protein is CASSLGTGVNTEAFF. In DNA, the CDR3 is TGTGCCAGCAGCTTAGGGACAGGAGTGAACACTGAAGCTTTCTTT. The rearrangement uses TRBV11-2 and TRBJ1-1; TRBD1 aligns across 7 bases. J was trimmed by 0 bases and V by 1 base; bases with no gene match: 2. The CDR3 is 15 amino acids. CDR1 and CDR2 (germline): SGHAT, FQNNGV.

This sequence joins TRBV9 and TRBJ2-2; no definite D call. Trimming left V 4 bases short and J 0 bases short, with 13 bases between. Germline lookup yields CDR1 SGDLS and CDR2 YYNGEE. The CDR3 is made up of 16 amino acids. CDR3 sequence (DNA): TGTGCCAGCAGCCCTTTTGCTCCCGCGAACACCGGGGAGCTGTTTTTT. This encodes CASSPFAPANTGELFF.

This chain uses TRBV5-8 with TRBJ1-1; the D is unclear. Germline-derived CDR1 and CDR2 are SGHTS and YDEGEE. V was cut by 4 bases and J by 0 bases, with 10 bases left in between. The CDR3 has 14 amino acids. The CDR3 region is CASSPAHMNTEAFF. Here the CDR3 DNA reads TGTGCCAGCAGCCCGGCTCATATGAACACTGAAGCTTTCTTT. Full variable domain (remainder filled in from reference TRBV5-8 and TRBJ1-1): EAGVTQSPTHLIKTRGQQATLRCSPISGHTSVYWYQQALGLGLQFLLWYDEGEERNRGNFPPRFSGRQFPNYSSELNVNALELEDSALYLCASSPAHMNTEAFFGQGTRLTVV.

The CDR3 loop reads CASSILAGGETQYF. CDR3 sequence (DNA): TGTGCCAGTAGTATACTAGCGGGAGGAGAGACCCAGTACTTC. V usage is TRBV19 and J usage is TRBJ2-5; 11 bases match TRBD2. This CDR3 spans 14 amino acids. After removal of 2 bases from V and 4 bases from J, the junction contained 0 bases not matched to a gene. Germline values: CDR1 LNHDA, CDR2 SQIVND (reference sequence).

The rearrangement links TRBV29-1 to TRBJ2-3; TRBD1 might be the D (6 bases). CDR1 SQVTM and CDR2 ANQGSEA come from the germline V gene. V lost 5 bases and J lost 4, with 16 bases in between. This CDR3 has 14 amino acids. This CDR3 is CSVQPQGLPDTQYF. The CDR3 DNA reads TGCAGCGTTCAACCCCAGGGGTTACCAGATACGCAGTATTTT.